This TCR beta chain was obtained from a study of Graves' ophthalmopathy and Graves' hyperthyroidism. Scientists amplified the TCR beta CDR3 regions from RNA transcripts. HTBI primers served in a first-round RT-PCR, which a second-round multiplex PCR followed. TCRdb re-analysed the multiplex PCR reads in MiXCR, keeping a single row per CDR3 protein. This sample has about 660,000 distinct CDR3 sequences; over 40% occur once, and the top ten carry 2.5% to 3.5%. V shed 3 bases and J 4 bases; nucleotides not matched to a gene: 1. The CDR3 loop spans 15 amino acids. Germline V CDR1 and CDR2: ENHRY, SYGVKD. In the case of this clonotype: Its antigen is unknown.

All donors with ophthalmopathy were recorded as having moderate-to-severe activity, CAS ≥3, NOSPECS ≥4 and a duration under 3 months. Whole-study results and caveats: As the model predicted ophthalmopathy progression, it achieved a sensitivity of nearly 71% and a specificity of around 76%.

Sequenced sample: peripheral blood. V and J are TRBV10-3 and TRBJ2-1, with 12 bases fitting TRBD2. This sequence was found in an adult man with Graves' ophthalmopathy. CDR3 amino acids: CAISELAGGYNEQFF. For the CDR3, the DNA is TGTGCCATCAGTGAACTAGCGGGGGGTTACAATGAGCAGTTCTTC.